Below, 30 T cell receptor beta chains from the same sample are listed, as sequenced in a study of vaccination and CD4 T cells after COVID-19. These TCRs are of unknown antigen specificity. As for treatment: roughly ten-day PBMC culture with coronavirus spike peptide pools or control peptides (ViraFEST assay). The Oncomine TCR Beta short-read assay was applied to DNA of cultured CD4+ T cells. One entry per CDR3 protein, called by TCRdb with MiXCR from the PCR reads. The table records some 18,000 distinct CDR3 sequences, less than 60% of them present only once. Source: CD4+ T cells from blood, cultured in vitro, taken after SARS-CoV-2 vaccination. The receptor set was obtained from a human donor who had recovered from COVID-19.

The CDR3 reads CATSDGGGNTEAFF. The CDR3 coding sequence is TGTGCCACCAGTGATGGGGGGGGGAACACTGAAGCTTTCTTT. This sequence joins TRBV24-1 and TRBJ1-1; D perhaps matches TRBD1 (5 bases). V was trimmed by 3 bases and J by 1 base, leaving 8 bases between them. The CDR3 runs to 14 residues. Germline V gives CDR1 KGHDR, CDR2 SFDVKD.

The rearrangement joins TRBV6-2 or TRBV6-3 to TRBJ2-7; 10 bases map to TRBD2. Trimming at V came to 7 bases and at J to 3 bases, leaving 6 bases not matched to a gene. This CDR3 is built from 14 residues. From germline, CDR1 is MNHEY and CDR2 SVGEGT. Written as DNA, the CDR3 is TGTGCCAGCAATCTAGCGGGAGAACTCTACGAGCAGTACTTC. Protein product: CASNLAGELYEQYF.

The chain uses TRBV6-5 and TRBJ2-1; D gene unclear. The J call could be wrong; TRBJ2-7 is a better fit for the DNA end. The CDR3 is 14 residues long. Germline lookup yields CDR1 MNHEY and CDR2 SVGAGI. The DNA for the CDR3 is TGTGCCAGCAGTTACTTGACTCGGGCGAGGGAGCAGTACTTC. Translated, it gives CASSYLTRAREQYF.

The V and J genes are TRBV6-1 and TRBJ2-5, with 8 bases matching TRBD2. Losses at the gene ends were 3 bases for V and 2 bases for J; bases not matched to a gene: 5. CDR1 MNHNS and CDR2 SASEGT come from the germline V gene. The CDR3 spans 15 residues. The CDR3 DNA reads as TGTGCCAGCAGTGACTACCTAGCGGGTCAAGAGACCCAGTACTTC. This translates into CASSDYLAGQETQYF.

This clonotype has more than one count but fewer than ten. V usage is TRBV20-1 and J usage is TRBJ2-1; TRBD2 matches at 11 bases. CDR1 is DFQATT, CDR2 SNEGSKA, per germline (reference sequence). The CDR3 loop spans 16 amino acids. The ends lost 5 bases at V and 7 bases at J; junction bases unmatched: 13. The CDR3, as DNA: TGCAGTGCTGCCCTAATAGCGGGAGGGCCTTCAAATGAGCAGTTCTTC. Residues: CSAALIAGGPSNEQFF.

The V gene is TRBV11-3, the J gene TRBJ2-2; D might be TRBD1 (5 bases). Trimming removed 1 base at V and 5 bases at J, with 8 bases between. This CDR3 comprises 14 residues. CDR1 SGHNT and CDR2 YENEEA come from the germline V gene. In DNA, the CDR3 is TGTGCCAGCAGCTTAGTGTCAGGGACCGGGGAGCTGTTTTTT. It codes for CASSLVSGTGELFF.

The chain uses TRBV5-4 and TRBJ2-7, with D hard to call. V was trimmed by 0 bases and J by 2 bases, leaving 6 bases between them. This CDR3 is built from 13 residues. Germline lookup yields CDR1 SGHNT and CDR2 YYREEE (reference sequence). The CDR3 region has the DNA TGTGCCAGCAGCTTGGTGGCGACCTACGAGCAGTACTTC. Its translation is CASSLVATYEQYF. Using reference TRBV5-4 and TRBJ2-7 for the parts outside the CDR3, the full variable domain is ETGVTQSPTHLIKTRGQQVTLRCSSQSGHNTVSWYQQALGQGPQFIFQYYREEENGRGNFPPRFSGLQFPNYSSELNVNALELDDSALYLCASSLVATYEQYFGPGTRLTVT.

The V call is TRBV7-2, the J call TRBJ2-3; TRBD2 aligns across 11 bases. The germline V gene encodes CDR1 SGHTA and CDR2 FQGNSA. V was pared by 5 bases and J by 2 bases, with 15 bases of the junction left unmatched. CDR3 size: 19 residues. The CDR3 loop is CASSTRLGVAGGTTDTQYF. CDR3 nucleotides: TGTGCCAGCAGCACGCGTTTGGGGGTAGCGGGGGGGACCACAGATACGCAGTATTTT.

J is TRBJ1-2 and V is TRBV25-1, with a possible D match to TRBD1 (6 bases). V shed 1 base and J shed 3 bases, with 12 bases lying between them. The germline V gene has CDR1 MGHDK and CDR2 SYGVNS. This CDR3 has 15 amino acids. The CDR3 DNA sequence: TGTGCCAGCAGTGAATCGGGCAGGGGAGACTATGGCTACACCTTC. Amino acid sequence: CASSESGRGDYGYTF.

To note about this clonotype: One end of the junction is discordant with germline, which a read error may explain. The chain couples TRBV19 to TRBJ1-1, with a weak D call TRBD1 (5 bases). Germline V gene sequence: CDR1 LNHDA, CDR2 SQIVND (reference sequence). The CDR3 runs to 15 residues. DNA of the CDR3: TGTGCCAGTAGTATAGCGGCAGGGAGTAACACTGAAGTTTTCTTT. It codes for CASSIAAGSNTEVFF.

This clonotype was detected a few times. This chain joins TRBV4-2 and TRBJ1-2, with D maybe TRBD1 (5 bases). Trimming shortened V by 0 bases and J by 2 bases, and 10 bases separated the two germline ends. The CDR3 runs 15 residues. CDR1 is LGHNA, CDR2 YNFKEQ, per germline. In nucleotides, the CDR3 is TGTGCCAGCAGCCAAGAAGTTTCAGGGAACTATGGCTACACCTTC. Protein product: CASSQEVSGNYGYTF.

V is TRBV6-1 and J is TRBJ1-2, with 8 bases fitting TRBD1. Germline-derived CDR1 and CDR2 are MNHNS and SASEGT. This CDR3 comprises 13 residues. Trimming removed 9 bases from V and 8 bases from J; junction bases left unmatched: 11. CDR3 in amino acids: CASSLGTGGGYTF. CDR3 in DNA: TGTGCCAGTTCGTTGGGGACAGGTGGAGGCTACACCTTC.

This chain connects TRBV7-2 to TRBJ1-1, with 8 bases matching TRBD1. This CDR3 contains 14 residues. Germline trimming cut 7 bases from V and 4 bases from J; bases unmatched to any gene: 8. CDR1 is SGHTA and CDR2 is FQGNSA in the germline V gene. Here the CDR3 DNA reads TGTGCCAGCAACGACAGGGGACTCGCCACTGAAGCTTTCTTT. Translation gives CASNDRGLATEAFF.

V usage is TRBV7-6 and J usage is TRBJ1-4; D unresolved. V lost 1 base, J lost 10 bases, and 4 bases lay in between. The CDR3 totals 11 residues. From germline, CDR1 is SGHVS and CDR2 FNYEAQ. The CDR3 sequence: CASSLDGKLFF. The DNA of the CDR3 is TGTGCCAGCAGCTTAGATGGAAAACTGTTTTTT.

J is TRBJ1-5 and V is TRBV25-1; D perhaps matches TRBD1 (6 bases). The V gene's germline CDR1 is MGHDK and CDR2 SYGVNS. The germline V and J ends were trimmed by 6 bases and 1 base, with 10 bases remaining between them. The CDR3 runs to 14 residues. CDR3 in amino acids: CASRLQGSNQPQHF. The DNA of the CDR3 is TGTGCCAGCAGATTACAGGGCAGCAATCAGCCCCAGCATTTT.

The rearrangement links TRBV11-3 to TRBJ2-5; 11 bases match TRBD2. The length of the CDR3 is 15 residues. Germline loops: CDR1 SGHNT, CDR2 YENEEA. V gave up 2 bases and J gave up 3 bases; unmatched junction bases: 2. The CDR3 spells CASSLRLAGKETQYF. The DNA of the CDR3 is TGTGCCAGCAGCTTAAGACTAGCGGGAAAAGAGACCCAGTACTTC.

This clonotype was detected a few times. This chain links TRBV20-1 with TRBJ1-1; D is possibly TRBD1 (6 bases). Germline CDR1 reads DFQATT; CDR2 reads SNEGSKA (reference sequence). V lost 0 bases, J lost 4 bases, and 18 bases lay in between. The CDR3 loop spans 16 amino acids. CDR3 in DNA: TGCAGTGCTAGAGATCCGGGACATGGGGGGATCACTGAAGCTTTCTTT. It encodes CSARDPGHGGITEAFF.

This clonotype came up once. V is TRBV28 and J is TRBJ2-7; the D gene is possibly TRBD2 (7 bases). The CDR3 runs 15 residues. Trimming removed 3 bases from V and 5 bases from J, with 17 bases in between. Germline CDR1 MDHEN, CDR2 SYDVKM. The CDR3 bases are TGTGCCAGCAGTTTCCCTAAGGGGGGGTTCCACGAGCAGTACTTC. Protein product: CASSFPKGGFHEQYF.

The chain uses TRBV27 and TRBJ1-6, with TRBD1 matching 7 bases. The CDR3 covers 15 residues. J lost 10 bases, V lost 5 bases, and 11 bases had no gene match. The germline CDR1 and CDR2 sequences are MNHEY and SMNVEV (reference sequence). The CDR3 region has the DNA TGTGCCAGCAGTCCCGACAGGGCTCGGAGGTCACCCCTCCACTTT. Its protein is CASSPDRARRSPLHF.

The chain joins TRBV6-1 to TRBJ1-2, with 7 bases fitting TRBD1. With V trimmed by 5 bases and J by 8 bases, 11 bases remained unmatched. CDR1 is MNHNS, CDR2 SASEGT, per germline. CDR3 length equals 14 residues. This CDR3 reads CASSQTGRLEGYTF. CDR3 bases: TGTGCCAGCAGTCAGACAGGGCGGCTAGAGGGCTACACCTTC.

The chain is built from TRBV25-1 and TRBJ1-1; possibly TRBD1 for D (5 bases). V gave up 6 bases and J gave up 5 bases, with 13 bases separating them. Per the germline V gene, CDR1 is MGHDK and CDR2 is SYGVNS. The CDR3 spans 13 residues. The CDR3 loop is CASSLPGGTEAFF. As DNA, the CDR3 is TGTGCCAGCAGCCTCCCGGGGGGGACTGAAGCTTTCTTT.

This clonotype has a handful of counts. The rearrangement joins TRBV20-1 to TRBJ1-3; unclear D gene. The CDR3 totals 12 residues. Trimming removed 6 bases at V and 5 bases at J, with 11 bases between. Per germline, CDR1 DFQATT and CDR2 SNEGSKA (reference sequence). CDR3 loop: CSASPSRNTIYF. CDR3 nucleotides: TGCAGTGCCTCCCCGTCCCGAAACACCATATATTTT.

The chain joins TRBV19 to TRBJ1-1; D not certain. The CDR3 contains 14 residues. Germline V lookup: CDR1 LNHDA, CDR2 SQIVND (reference sequence). Trimming cost V 7 bases and J 4 bases, with 16 bases left between them. Written as DNA, the CDR3 is TGTGCCAGTATGAACTTCTTAGGAGGCACTGAAGCTTTCTTT. It is translated as CASMNFLGGTEAFF. Looking up the rest from reference TRBV19 and TRBJ1-1 gives the full variable domain: DGGITQSPKYLFRKEGQNVTLSCEQNLNHDAMYWYRQDPGQGLRLIYYSQIVNDFQKGDIAEGYSVSREKKESFPLTVTSAQKNPTAFYLCASMNFLGGTEAFFGQGTRLTVV.

The chain recombines TRBV20-1 with TRBJ2-3; D call uncertain. V lost 6 bases and J 5 bases, leaving 12 bases between the germline ends. Germline V gives CDR1 DFQATT, CDR2 SNEGSKA (reference sequence). This CDR3 is 12 amino acids long. CDR3 DNA sequence: TGCAGTGCACAACTCCGCGGAGATACGCAGTATTTT. Its translation is CSAQLRGDTQYF.

This clonotype was detected a few times. V and J are TRBV7-2 and TRBJ2-2; no reliable D call. Germline CDR1 and CDR2: SGHTA and FQGNSA. CDR3 size: 14 residues. Trimming shortened V by 0 bases and J by 0 bases, and 2 bases separated the two germline ends. The CDR3 nucleotides are TGTGCCAGCAGCTTAGCCCCGAACACCGGGGAGCTGTTTTTT. Its translation is CASSLAPNTGELFF. Based on the CDR3 plus reference TRBV7-2 and TRBJ2-2, the full variable domain is GAGVSQSPSNKVTEKGKDVELRCDPISGHTALYWYRQSLGQGLEFLIYFQGNSAPDKSGLPSDRFSAERTGGSVSTLTIQRTQQEDSAVYLCASSLAPNTGELFFGEGSRLTVL.

CDR3 in amino acids: CASSSDTSTDTQYF. CDR3 coding DNA: TGTGCCAGCAGTTCGGACACCAGCACAGATACGCAGTATTTT. The V call is TRBV6-2 or TRBV6-3, the J call TRBJ2-3; perhaps TRBD1 as D (5 bases). The V gene lost 4 bases and the J gene lost 0 bases, with 8 bases spanning the gap. Germline V lookup: CDR1 MNHEY, CDR2 SVGEGT. The CDR3 runs 14 residues.

The genes are TRBV6-2 or TRBV6-3 and TRBJ2-5; D ambiguous. The CDR3 contains 13 residues. Germline values: CDR1 MNHEY, CDR2 SVGEGT. V lost 3 bases and J 7 bases, leaving 12 bases between the germline ends. DNA for the CDR3: TGTGCCAGCAGTTATAGTGTCTTTGGGACCCAGTACTTC. It is translated as CASSYSVFGTQYF.

Note on this clonotype: Because the CDR3 is missing its conserved closing phenylalanine or tryptophan, this is likely a read error. The genes are TRBV6-2 or TRBV6-3 and TRBJ1-1, with D unresolved. Looked up from germline, CDR1 is MNHEY and CDR2 is SVGEGT. Trimming left V 5 bases short and J 6 bases short, with 13 bases between. This CDR3 spans 13 amino acids. This chain's CDR3 is CASSPTSRSEAFS. Written as DNA, the CDR3 is TGTGCCAGCAGTCCTACAAGTCGGTCTGAAGCTTTCTCT.

V is TRBV7-2 and J is TRBJ1-5; possible D gene TRBD1, 5 bases. Germline V gene sequence: CDR1 SGHTA, CDR2 FQGNSA. Trimming took 3 bases from V and 10 from J, leaving 13 bases between them. This CDR3 is built from 13 residues. The CDR3 DNA sequence: TGTGCCAGCAGCTTGGAACAGGTCAAACCCCAGCATTTT. This sequence encodes CASSLEQVKPQHF. Filled out from reference TRBV7-2 and TRBJ1-5, the complete variable domain reads GAGVSQSPSNKVTEKGKDVELRCDPISGHTALYWYRQSLGQGLEFLIYFQGNSAPDKSGLPSDRFSAERTGGSVSTLTIQRTQQEDSAVYLCASSLEQVKPQHFGDGTRLSIL.

The rearrangement uses TRBV28 and TRBJ1-1; D is ambiguous. The germline gives CDR1 MDHEN, CDR2 SYDVKM. Trimming cost V 8 bases and J 0 bases, with 13 bases left between them. The CDR3 consists of 14 residues. The chain's CDR3 is CASGAVILNTEAFF. CDR3 sequence (DNA): TGTGCCAGCGGAGCGGTGATACTGAACACTGAAGCTTTCTTT.